This T cell receptor beta chain was obtained from a study of graft-versus-host responses after intestinal transplantation. Sequenced by immunoSEQ multiplex PCR; TCRdb stores in-frame clones only, minus some. The sample has 40,000 or so clones; 85% to 95% are singletons. The clonotype originates from a human patient who received an intestinal transplant, so some T cells may come from the graft donor. Specimen: PBMCs, collected around 720 days after intestinal transplantation.

CDR3 in amino acids: CASSPTVGAGGLETQYF. CDR3 DNA sequence: TGTGCCAGCTCACCTACAGTAGGAGCAGGGGGCCTGGAGACCCAGTACTTC. The chain couples TRBV18 to TRBJ2-5, with 8 positions matching TRBD1. The germline gives CDR1 KGHSH, CDR2 LQKENI. Germline trimming cut 3 bases from V and 5 bases from J; bases unmatched to any gene: 14. CDR3 length equals 17 residues.